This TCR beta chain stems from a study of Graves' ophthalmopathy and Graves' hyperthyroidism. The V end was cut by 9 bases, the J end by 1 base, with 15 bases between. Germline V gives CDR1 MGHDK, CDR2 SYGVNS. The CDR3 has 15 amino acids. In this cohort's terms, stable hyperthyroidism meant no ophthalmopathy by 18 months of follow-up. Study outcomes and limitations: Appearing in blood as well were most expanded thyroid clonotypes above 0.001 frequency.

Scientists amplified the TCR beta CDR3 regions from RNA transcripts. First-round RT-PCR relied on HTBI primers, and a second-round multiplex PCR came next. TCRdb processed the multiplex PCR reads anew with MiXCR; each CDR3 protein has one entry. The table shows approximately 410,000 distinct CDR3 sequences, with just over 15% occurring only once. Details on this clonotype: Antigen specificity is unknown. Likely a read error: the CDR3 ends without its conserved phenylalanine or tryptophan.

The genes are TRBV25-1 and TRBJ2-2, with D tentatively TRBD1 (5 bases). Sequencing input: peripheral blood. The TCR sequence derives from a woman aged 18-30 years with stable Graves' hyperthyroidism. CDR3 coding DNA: TGTGCCAGTTCTCCGGGTCAGGGGAACACCGGGGAGCTGTTTTAT. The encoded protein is CASSPGQGNTGELFY.